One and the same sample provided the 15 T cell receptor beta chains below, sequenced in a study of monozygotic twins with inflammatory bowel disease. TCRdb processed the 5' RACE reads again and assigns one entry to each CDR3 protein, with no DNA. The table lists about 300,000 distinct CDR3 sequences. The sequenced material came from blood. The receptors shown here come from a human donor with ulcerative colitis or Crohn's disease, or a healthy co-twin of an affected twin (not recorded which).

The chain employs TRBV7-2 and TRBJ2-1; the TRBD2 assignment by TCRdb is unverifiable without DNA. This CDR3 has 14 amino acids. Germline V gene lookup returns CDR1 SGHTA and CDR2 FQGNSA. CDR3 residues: CASSPTSGEGKQFF.

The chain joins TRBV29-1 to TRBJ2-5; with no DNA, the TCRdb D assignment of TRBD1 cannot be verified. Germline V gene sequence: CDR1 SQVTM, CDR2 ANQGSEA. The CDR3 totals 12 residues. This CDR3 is CSVETGLETQYF.

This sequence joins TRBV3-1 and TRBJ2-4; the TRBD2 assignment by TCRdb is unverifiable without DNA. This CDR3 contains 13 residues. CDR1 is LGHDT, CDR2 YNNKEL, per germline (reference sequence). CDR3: CASSINWENIQYF.

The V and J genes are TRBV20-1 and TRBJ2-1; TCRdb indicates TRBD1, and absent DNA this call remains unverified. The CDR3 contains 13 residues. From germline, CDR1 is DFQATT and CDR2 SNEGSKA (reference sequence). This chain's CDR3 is CSAPRGGGSEQFF.

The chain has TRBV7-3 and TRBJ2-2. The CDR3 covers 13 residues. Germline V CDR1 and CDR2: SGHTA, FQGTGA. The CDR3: CASTARGTGELFF.

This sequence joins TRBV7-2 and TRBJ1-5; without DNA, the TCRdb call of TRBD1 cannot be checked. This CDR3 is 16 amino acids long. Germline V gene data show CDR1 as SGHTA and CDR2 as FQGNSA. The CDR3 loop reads CASSPGTAYSNQPQHF.

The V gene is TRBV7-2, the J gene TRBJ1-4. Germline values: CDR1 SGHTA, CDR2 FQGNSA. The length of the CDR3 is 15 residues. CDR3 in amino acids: CASSPLGATNEKLFF.

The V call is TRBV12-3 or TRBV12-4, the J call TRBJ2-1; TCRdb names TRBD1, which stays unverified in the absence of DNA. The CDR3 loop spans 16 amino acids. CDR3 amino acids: CASSFPSGPLLNEQFF.

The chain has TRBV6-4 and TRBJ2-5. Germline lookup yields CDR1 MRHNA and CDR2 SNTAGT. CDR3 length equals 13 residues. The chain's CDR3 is CASSANVGETQYF.

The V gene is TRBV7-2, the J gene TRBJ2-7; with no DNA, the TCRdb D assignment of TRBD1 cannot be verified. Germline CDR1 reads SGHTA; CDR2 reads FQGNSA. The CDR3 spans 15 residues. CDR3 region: CASSLIGVTGSEQYF.

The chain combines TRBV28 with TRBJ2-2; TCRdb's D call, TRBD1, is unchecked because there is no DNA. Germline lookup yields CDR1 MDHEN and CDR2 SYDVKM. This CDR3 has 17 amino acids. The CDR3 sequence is CASSDPRGTGGPGELFF. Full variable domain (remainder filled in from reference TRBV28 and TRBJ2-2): DVKVTQSSRYLVKRTGEKVFLECVQDMDHENMFWYRQDPGLGLRLIYFSYDVKMKEKGDIPEGYSVSREKKERFSLILESASTNQTSMYLCASSDPRGTGGPGELFFGEGSRLTVL.

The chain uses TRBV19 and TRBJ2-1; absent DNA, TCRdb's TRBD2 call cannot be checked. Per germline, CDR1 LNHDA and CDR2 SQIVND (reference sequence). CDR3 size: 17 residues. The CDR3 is CASRRAELALGEDEQFF.

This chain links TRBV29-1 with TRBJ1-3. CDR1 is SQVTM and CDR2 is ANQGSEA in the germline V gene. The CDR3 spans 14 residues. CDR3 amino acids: CSVEVGFSGNTIYF.

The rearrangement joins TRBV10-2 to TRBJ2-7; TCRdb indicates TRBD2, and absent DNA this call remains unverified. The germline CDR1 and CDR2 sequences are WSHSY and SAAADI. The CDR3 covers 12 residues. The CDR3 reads CASKGEVGEQYF.

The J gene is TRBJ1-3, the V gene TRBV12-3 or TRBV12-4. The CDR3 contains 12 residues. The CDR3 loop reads CASSFVGNTIYF.